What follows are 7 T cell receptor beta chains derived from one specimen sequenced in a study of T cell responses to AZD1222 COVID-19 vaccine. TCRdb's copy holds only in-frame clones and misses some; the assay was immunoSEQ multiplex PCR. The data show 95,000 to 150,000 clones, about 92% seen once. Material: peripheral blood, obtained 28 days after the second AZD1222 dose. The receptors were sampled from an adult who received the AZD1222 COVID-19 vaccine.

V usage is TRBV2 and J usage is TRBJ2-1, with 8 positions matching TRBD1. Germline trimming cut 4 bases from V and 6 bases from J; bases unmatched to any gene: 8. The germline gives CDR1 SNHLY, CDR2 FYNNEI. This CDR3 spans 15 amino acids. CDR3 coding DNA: TGTGCCAGCAGTGGAGGACAGGGCCACCTCAATGAGCAGTTCTTC. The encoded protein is CASSGGQGHLNEQFF.

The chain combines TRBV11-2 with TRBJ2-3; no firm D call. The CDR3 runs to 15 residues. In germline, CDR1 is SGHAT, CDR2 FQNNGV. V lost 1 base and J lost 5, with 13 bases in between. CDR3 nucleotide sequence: TGTGCCAGCAGCTTAGGACGAATTGAAGTAGATACGCAGTATTTT. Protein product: CASSLGRIEVDTQYF.

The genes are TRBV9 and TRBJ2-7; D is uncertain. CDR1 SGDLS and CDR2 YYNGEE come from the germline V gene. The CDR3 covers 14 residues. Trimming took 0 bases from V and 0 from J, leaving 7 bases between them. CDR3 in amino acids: CASSVGSSSYEQYF. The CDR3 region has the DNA TGTGCCAGCAGCGTAGGCTCTAGCTCCTACGAGCAGTACTTC.

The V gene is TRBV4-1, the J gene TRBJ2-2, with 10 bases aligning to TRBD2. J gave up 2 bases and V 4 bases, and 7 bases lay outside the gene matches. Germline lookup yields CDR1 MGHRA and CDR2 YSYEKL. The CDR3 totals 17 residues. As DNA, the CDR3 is TGCGCCAGCAGCCCCCAAGGACTAGCGGCAAACACCGGGGAGCTGTTTTTT. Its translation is CASSPQGLAANTGELFF.

DNA of the CDR3: TGTGCCAGCAGTGAAAGGGGTGATTCACCCCTCCACTTT. It codes for CASSERGDSPLHF. This chain joins TRBV6-1 and TRBJ1-6; a weak D match, TRBD1 (5 bases). The CDR3 consists of 13 residues. Per the germline V gene, CDR1 is MNHNS and CDR2 is SASEGT. The V end lost 2 bases, the J end lost 8 bases, and 7 bases lay between the germline ends.

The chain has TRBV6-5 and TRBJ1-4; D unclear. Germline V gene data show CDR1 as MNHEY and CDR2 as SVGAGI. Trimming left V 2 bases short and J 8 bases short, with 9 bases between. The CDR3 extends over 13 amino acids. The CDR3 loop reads CASSYGFREKLFF. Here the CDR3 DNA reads TGTGCCAGCAGTTACGGGTTCCGGGAAAAACTGTTTTTT.

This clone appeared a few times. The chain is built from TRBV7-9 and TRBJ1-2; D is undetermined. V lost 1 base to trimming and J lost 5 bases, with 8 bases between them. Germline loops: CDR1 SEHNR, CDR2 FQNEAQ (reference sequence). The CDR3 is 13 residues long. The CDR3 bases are TGTGCCAGCAGCTTAGATACTTCATATGGCTACACCTTC. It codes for CASSLDTSYGYTF.